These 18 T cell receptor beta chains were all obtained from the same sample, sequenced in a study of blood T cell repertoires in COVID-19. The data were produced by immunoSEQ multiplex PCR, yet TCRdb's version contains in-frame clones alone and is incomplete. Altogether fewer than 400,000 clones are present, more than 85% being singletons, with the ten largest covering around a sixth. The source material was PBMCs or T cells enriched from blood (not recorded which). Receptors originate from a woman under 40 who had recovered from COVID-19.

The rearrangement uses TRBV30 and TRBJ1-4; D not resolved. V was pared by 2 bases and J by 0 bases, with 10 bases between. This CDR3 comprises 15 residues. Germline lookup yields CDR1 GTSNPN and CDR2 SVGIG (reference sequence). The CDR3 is CAWSPGRATNEKLFF. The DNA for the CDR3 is TGTGCCTGGAGTCCCGGCCGGGCAACTAATGAAAAACTGTTTTTT. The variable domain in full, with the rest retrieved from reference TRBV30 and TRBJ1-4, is SQTIHQWPATLVQPVGSPLSLECTVEGTSNPNLYWYRQAAGRGLQLLFYSVGIGQISSEVPQNLSASRPQDRQFILSSKKLLLSDSGFYLCAWSPGRATNEKLFFGSGTQLSVL.

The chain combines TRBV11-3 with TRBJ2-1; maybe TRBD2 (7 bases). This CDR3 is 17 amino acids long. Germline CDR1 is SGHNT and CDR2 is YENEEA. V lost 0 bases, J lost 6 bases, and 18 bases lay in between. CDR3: CASSLDQGGAGFNEQFF. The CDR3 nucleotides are TGTGCCAGCAGCTTAGATCAAGGGGGGGCAGGTTTCAATGAGCAGTTCTTC.

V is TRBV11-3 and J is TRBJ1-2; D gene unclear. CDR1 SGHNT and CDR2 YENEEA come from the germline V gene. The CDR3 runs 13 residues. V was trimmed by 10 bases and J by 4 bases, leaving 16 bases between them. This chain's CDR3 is CATHSRLTYGYTF. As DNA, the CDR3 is TGTGCCACCCATTCTAGGTTAACCTATGGCTACACCTTC.

The CDR3 nucleotides are TGTGCCAGCAGCCTCACTCACCATGTACTAGCGGACAATGAGCAGTTCTTC. Translation gives CASSLTHHVLADNEQFF. The rearrangement links TRBV7-2 to TRBJ2-1, with TRBD2 matching 8 bases. V gave up 5 bases and J gave up 5 bases; unmatched junction bases: 14. The CDR3 has 17 amino acids. Looked up from germline, CDR1 is SGHTA and CDR2 is FQGNSA.

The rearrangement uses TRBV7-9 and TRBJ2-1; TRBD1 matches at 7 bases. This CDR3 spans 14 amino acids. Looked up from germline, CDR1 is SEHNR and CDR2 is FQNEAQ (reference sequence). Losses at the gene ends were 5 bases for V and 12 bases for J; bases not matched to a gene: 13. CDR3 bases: TGTGCCAGCAGCGTATCCGGGACAGAGCAATGGCAGTTCTTC. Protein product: CASSVSGTEQWQFF.

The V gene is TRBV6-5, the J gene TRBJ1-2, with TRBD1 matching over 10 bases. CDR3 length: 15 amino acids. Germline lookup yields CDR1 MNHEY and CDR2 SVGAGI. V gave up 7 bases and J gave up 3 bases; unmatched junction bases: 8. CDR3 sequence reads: CASIPGGQGHYGYTF. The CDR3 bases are TGTGCCAGCATTCCTGGGGGACAGGGGCACTATGGCTACACCTTC.

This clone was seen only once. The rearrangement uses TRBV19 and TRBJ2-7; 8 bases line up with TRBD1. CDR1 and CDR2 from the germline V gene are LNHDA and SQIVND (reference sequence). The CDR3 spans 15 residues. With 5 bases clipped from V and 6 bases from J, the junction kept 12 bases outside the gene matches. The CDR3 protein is CASSPWTGTSSEQYF. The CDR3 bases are TGTGCCAGTAGTCCGTGGACAGGGACGAGTAGCGAGCAGTACTTC.

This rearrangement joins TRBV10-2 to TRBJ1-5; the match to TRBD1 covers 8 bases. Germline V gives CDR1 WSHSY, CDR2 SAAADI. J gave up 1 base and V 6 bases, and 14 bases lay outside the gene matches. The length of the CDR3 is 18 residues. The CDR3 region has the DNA TGCGCCAGCAGGAACAGGGGGGGGAGGTGTCGGAGCAATCAGCCCCAGCATTTT. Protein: CASRNRGGRCRSNQPQHF.

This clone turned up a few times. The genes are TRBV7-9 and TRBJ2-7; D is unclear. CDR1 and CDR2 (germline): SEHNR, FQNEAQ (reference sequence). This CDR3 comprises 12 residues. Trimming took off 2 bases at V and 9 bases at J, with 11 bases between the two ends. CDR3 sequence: CASSLLNHGQYF. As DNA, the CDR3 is TGTGCCAGCAGCTTACTAAACCATGGGCAGTACTTC.

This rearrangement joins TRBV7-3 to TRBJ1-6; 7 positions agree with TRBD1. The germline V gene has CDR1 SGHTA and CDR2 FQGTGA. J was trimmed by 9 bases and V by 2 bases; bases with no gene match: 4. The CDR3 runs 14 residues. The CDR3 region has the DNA TGTGCCAGCAGCTTAGCAGGGGGTGGTTCACCCCTCCACTTT. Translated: CASSLAGGGSPLHF.

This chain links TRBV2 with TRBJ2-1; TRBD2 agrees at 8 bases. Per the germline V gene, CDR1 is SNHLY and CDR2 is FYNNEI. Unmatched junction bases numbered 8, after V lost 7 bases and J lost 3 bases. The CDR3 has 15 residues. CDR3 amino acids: CASTRSGTRYNEQFF. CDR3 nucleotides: TGTGCCAGCACCCGTAGCGGGACCCGCTACAATGAGCAGTTCTTC.

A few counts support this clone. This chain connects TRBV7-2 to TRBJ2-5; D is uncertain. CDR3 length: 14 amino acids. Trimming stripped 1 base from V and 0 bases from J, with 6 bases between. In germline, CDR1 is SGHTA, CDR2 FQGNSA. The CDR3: CASSLVRDQETQYF. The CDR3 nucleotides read TGTGCCAGCAGCTTAGTCCGAGACCAAGAGACCCAGTACTTC.

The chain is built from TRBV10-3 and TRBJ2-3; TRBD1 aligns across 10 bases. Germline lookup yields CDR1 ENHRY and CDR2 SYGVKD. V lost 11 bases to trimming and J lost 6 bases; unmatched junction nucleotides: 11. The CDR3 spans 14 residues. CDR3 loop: CAYRPGQGLDTQYF. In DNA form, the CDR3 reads TGTGCCTATCGTCCGGGACAGGGGCTGGATACGCAGTATTTT.

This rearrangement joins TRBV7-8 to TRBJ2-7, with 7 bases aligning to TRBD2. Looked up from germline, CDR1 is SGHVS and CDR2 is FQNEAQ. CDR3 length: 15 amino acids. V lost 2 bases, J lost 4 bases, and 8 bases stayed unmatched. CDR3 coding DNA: TGTGCCAGCAGCTTACTGGAGGGGACTAAGTACGAGCAGTACTTC. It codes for CASSLLEGTKYEQYF.

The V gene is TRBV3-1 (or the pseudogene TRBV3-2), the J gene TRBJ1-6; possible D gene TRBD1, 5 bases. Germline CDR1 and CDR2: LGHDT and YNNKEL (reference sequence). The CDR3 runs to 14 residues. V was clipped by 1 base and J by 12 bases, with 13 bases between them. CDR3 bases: TGTGCCAGCAGCCAAGTATCAGGGAAGAGACCCCTCCACTTT. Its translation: CASSQVSGKRPLHF.

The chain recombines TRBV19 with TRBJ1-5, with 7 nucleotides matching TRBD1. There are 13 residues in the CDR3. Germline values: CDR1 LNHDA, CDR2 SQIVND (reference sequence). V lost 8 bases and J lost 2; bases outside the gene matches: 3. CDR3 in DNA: TGTGCCAGTGGCACAGGGGGCAATCAGCCCCAGCATTTT. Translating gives CASGTGGNQPQHF.

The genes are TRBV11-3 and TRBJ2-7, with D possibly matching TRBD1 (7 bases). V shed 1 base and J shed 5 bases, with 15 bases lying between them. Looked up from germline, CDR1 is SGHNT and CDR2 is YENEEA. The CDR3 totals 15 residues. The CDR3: CASSLGRGLGNEQYF. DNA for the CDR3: TGTGCCAGCAGCTTAGGGAGGGGGCTGGGAAACGAGCAGTACTTC.

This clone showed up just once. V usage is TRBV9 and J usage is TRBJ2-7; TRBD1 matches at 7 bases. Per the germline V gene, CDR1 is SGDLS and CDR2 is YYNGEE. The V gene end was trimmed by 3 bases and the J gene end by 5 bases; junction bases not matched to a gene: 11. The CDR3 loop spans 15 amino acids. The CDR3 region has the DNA TGTGCCAGCAGCGCCAATACAGGGGTTGTCCACGAGCAGTACTTC. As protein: CASSANTGVVHEQYF. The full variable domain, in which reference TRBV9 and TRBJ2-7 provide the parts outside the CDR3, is DSGVTQTPKHLITATGQRVTLRCSPRSGDLSVYWYQQSLDQGLQFLIQYYNGEERAKGNILERFSAQQFPDLHSELNLSSLELGDSALYFCASSANTGVVHEQYFGPGTRLTVT.